This T cell receptor (beta chain) was sequenced in a study of regulatory T cells in long-lasting Graves disease. General study results and limits: Accuracy was perhaps lowered by the small sample size.

Time point described: persistent/refractory GD, antithyroid drugs over 5 years with positive TRAb. Making the TCR library involved RNA that had been extracted from PBMCs. To make TCR beta libraries, researchers used iRepertoire HTBI primers and Arm-PCR of CDR3 regions. A single record per CDR3 protein comes from TCRdb applying MiXCR to the multiplex PCR reads. Of about 430,000 distinct CDR3 sequences in the sample, around 20% were seen once. As for this clonotype: Its antigen is as yet unknown. Germline is not matched at one junction end, which may reflect a read error.

In germline, CDR1 is SGHRS, CDR2 YFSETQ. This CDR3 is 15 amino acids long. The receptor's source is a female donor with Graves disease. The sequencing used peripheral blood mononuclear cells (PBMCs), collected when the disease was refractory, from a patient treated with antithyroid drugs. This chain connects TRBV5-1 to TRBJ1-5; D call uncertain. The CDR3: CASSFGRNSNQPQHF. CDR3 in DNA: TGCGCTAGCAGCTTCGGCAGGAATAGCAATCAGCCCCAGCATTTT. Complete variable domain (other parts from reference TRBV5-1 and TRBJ1-5): KAGVTQTPRYLIKTRGQQVTLSCSPISGHRSVSWYQQTPGQGLQFLFEYFSETQRNKGNFPGRFSGRQFSNSRSEMNVSTLELGDSALYLCASSFGRNSNQPQHFGDGTRLSIL.